This TCR beta chain was sequenced for a study of T cell changes during pregnancy in multiple sclerosis. TCRdb's copy holds only in-frame clones and misses some; the assay was immunoSEQ multiplex PCR. The sample yields 70,000 to 95,000 clones, approximately 92% seen once. Germline assignment: CDR1 SGDLS and CDR2 YYNGEE. The V segment lost 4 bases and the J segment 4 bases; nucleotides outside the gene matches: 15. The CDR3 sequence is 18 residues long. The TCR originated in a female donor with multiple sclerosis, enrolled in a pregnancy study. The rearrangement joins TRBV9 to TRBJ2-1; 9 nucleotides match TRBD1. The sequences come from peripheral blood, collected in the first trimester of pregnancy. The CDR3 here is CASSPGQGIILGYNEQFF. The CDR3 DNA is TGTGCCAGCAGCCCAGGACAGGGGATTATTCTCGGTTACAATGAGCAGTTCTTC.